The sequence of this T cell receptor beta chain was determined in a study of CD8+ T cells in alopecia areata. Study-wide background: Oral tofacitinib, 5 to 10 mg twice daily, was given in an open-label trial. Study-wide points: Patients showed less clear TCR sequence sharing than mice, possibly partly because of HLA diversity.

Noted treatment: oral pan-JAK inhibitor, 5-10 mg twice daily. It was cDNA, reverse transcribed from extracted RNA, that served as the sequencing template. Generated by immunoSEQ multiplex PCR, the TCRdb table keeps only in-frame clones and is missing some. This table holds nearly 95,000 clones, around 71% found once. This clone was observed a few times. The antigen remains undetermined. The CDR3 is made up of 18 amino acids. With V trimmed by 6 bases and J by 6 bases, 16 bases remained unmatched. The germline CDR1 and CDR2 sequences are SGHTA and FQGTGA. V and J are TRBV7-3 and TRBJ2-1; TRBD2 agrees at 11 bases. Sequencing used CD8+ T cells sorted from blood, obtained at approximately week 42, from a patient treated with tofacitinib. The receptor was isolated from a human donor with alopecia areata. The CDR3, as DNA: TGTGCCAGCAGTCCTATCCTTTTACTAGCGGGGGTGATCAATGAGCAGTTCTTC. This codes for CASSPILLLAGVINEQFF.